This TCR beta chain was observed in a study of blood T cell repertoires in COVID-19. Looking at the study overall: Samples representing acute and convalescent COVID-19 were sourced from the United States, Italy and Spain. The analysed material was cDNA or gDNA that came from T cells, B-cell-depleted T cells, or PBMCs.

Repertoires were generated with immunoSEQ multiplex PCR, while TCRdb's copy carries only in-frame clones and drops some. The sample holds about 240,000 clones, 75% to 90% seen once. The CDR3 runs 15 residues. Trimming removed 4 bases from V and 4 bases from J; junction bases left unmatched: 9. Germline V lookup: CDR1 MNHNY, CDR2 SVGAGI (reference sequence). Sequenced: peripheral blood. This chain connects TRBV6-6 to TRBJ2-7; TRBD1 agrees at 8 bases. This TCR came from a man in his sixties who had recovered from COVID-19. CDR3 protein: CASSSLRDRSYEQYV. CDR3 in DNA: TGTGCCAGCAGTTCACTCCGGGACAGGTCATACGAGCAGTACGTC.